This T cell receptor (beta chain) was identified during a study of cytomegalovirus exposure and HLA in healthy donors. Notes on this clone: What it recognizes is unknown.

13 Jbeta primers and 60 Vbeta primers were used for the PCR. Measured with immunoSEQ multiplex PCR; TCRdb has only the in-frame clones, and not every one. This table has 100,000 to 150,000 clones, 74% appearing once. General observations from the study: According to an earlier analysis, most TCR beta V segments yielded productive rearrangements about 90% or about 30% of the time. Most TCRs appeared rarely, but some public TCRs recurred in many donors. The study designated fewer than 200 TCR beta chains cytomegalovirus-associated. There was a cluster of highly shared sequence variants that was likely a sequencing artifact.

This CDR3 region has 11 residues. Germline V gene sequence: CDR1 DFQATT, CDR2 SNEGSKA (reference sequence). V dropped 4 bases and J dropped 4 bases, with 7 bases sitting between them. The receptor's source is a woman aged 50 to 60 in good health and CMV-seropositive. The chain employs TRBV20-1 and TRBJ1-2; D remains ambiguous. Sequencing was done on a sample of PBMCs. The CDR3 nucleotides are TGCAGTGCTACTACAGCCTATGGCTACACCTTC. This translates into CSATTAYGYTF.